This TCR beta chain originates from a study of shared clonotypes between healthy human individuals. Study-level information: The cohort comprised a couple of women and a few men. Their ages spanned 18 to 49 years.

Whole-study findings and limits: Generation of non-shared clonotypes was less probable than generation of clonotypes shared by all four donors. Clonotype sharing among donors, it was expected, would be affected by sequencing depth.

CDR1 is SGHVS, CDR2 FQNEAQ, per germline. V was clipped by 5 bases and J by 0 bases, with 14 bases between them. The CDR3 has 16 residues. With respect to this clone: Antigen: not known.

Replicate PCRs from sorted subsets contained around 190 ng DNA, which is roughly 30,000 T cell genomes. Produced via immunoSEQ multiplex PCR; TCRdb's table is partial and in-frame only. This table has about 330,000 clones, roughly 87% appearing once. This clonotype was sampled from a man between 18 and 35 years old in good health. The sequencing input was memory CD8+ T cells sorted from blood. The subset was: CD45RO+ cells pooled with CCR7-negative TemRA cells. This chain links TRBV7-8 with TRBJ1-3, with D hard to call. This chain's CDR3 is CASSDPRLGSGNTIYF. Written as DNA, the CDR3 is TGTGCCAGCAGCGACCCCAGGTTAGGCTCTGGAAACACCATATATTTT. Full variable domain (remainder filled in from reference TRBV7-8 and TRBJ1-3): GAGVSQSPRYKVAKRGQDVALRCDPISGHVSLFWYQQALGQGPEFLTYFQNEAQLDKSGLPSDRFFAERPEGSVSTLKIQRTQQEDSAVYLCASSDPRLGSGNTIYFGEGSWLTVV.